The 18 T cell receptor beta chains presented below share a single source sample, sequenced in a study of cytomegalovirus exposure and HLA in healthy donors. PCR amplification relied on 60 Vbeta primers (plus 13 Jbeta primers). The repertoire was sequenced with immunoSEQ multiplex PCR; TCRdb's copy has only in-frame clones and lacks some. This sample has 130,000 or so clones, with around 80% found just once. Sequencing input: PBMCs. The receptors originated from a man aged 25-45 years in good health and CMV-seronegative.

The sample holds one count of this clone. V and J are TRBV27 and TRBJ2-7; D is perhaps TRBD2 (6 bases). Trimming removed 2 bases at V and 4 bases at J, with 12 bases between. The CDR3 is made up of 14 amino acids. Germline V gene lookup returns CDR1 MNHEY and CDR2 SMNVEV (reference sequence). The CDR3 DNA reads as TGTGCCAGCAGTTTAACGCAGGGAGGTTACGAGCAGTACTTC. Its translation: CASSLTQGGYEQYF.

The V and J genes are TRBV7-8 and TRBJ1-4, with TRBD1 matching 8 bases. The CDR3 spans 15 residues. V was clipped by 3 bases and J by 8 bases; unmatched bases: 8. Looked up from germline, CDR1 is SGHVS and CDR2 is FQNEAQ. The CDR3 spells CASSFWRQGSEKLFF. CDR3 nucleotide sequence: TGTGCCAGCAGCTTTTGGCGACAGGGGAGCGAAAAACTGTTTTTT.

The chain joins TRBV28 to TRBJ1-2, with a tentative D call TRBD1 (6 bases). The CDR3 sequence is 13 residues long. Germline CDR1 reads MDHEN; CDR2 reads SYDVKM. Trimming pared 5 bases from V and 8 bases from J, leaving 15 bases between. In nucleotides, the CDR3 is TGTGCCAGCAGTGGGGGCGCCCCGGGGGGCTACACCTTC. Its protein product is CASSGGAPGGYTF.

The gene calls are TRBV10-3 and TRBJ1-5; the match to TRBD1 covers 9 bases. J was trimmed by 5 bases and V by 10 bases; bases with no gene match: 6. CDR1 ENHRY and CDR2 SYGVKD come from the germline V gene. The CDR3 is made up of 13 amino acids. Here the CDR3 reads CATGDREDQPQHF. The CDR3, as DNA: TGTGCCACCGGGGACAGGGAGGATCAGCCCCAGCATTTT.

The gene calls are TRBV4-3 and TRBJ2-5, with 11 positions matching TRBD2. J lost 3 bases, V lost 1 base, and 1 base had no gene match. The germline V gene has CDR1 LGHNA and CDR2 YSLEER. This CDR3 has 15 residues. The chain's CDR3 is CASSQVGLAEETQYF. CDR3 sequence (DNA): TGCGCCAGCAGCCAAGTGGGACTAGCGGAAGAGACCCAGTACTTC.

In this sample, this clone turned up once. The chain recombines TRBV2 with TRBJ2-7; 9 bases line up with TRBD1. Germline assignment: CDR1 SNHLY and CDR2 FYNNEI. J lost 2 bases, V lost 6 bases, and 2 bases had no gene match. This CDR3 contains 13 residues. In DNA, the CDR3 is TGTGCCAGCAGCAGACAGGGGGCCTACGAGCAGTACTTC. Protein sequence: CASSRQGAYEQYF.

CDR3 sequence (DNA): TGTGCCTGGCTAGACAAGCGGGGCGGCACAGATACGCAGTATTTT. Translating gives CAWLDKRGGTDTQYF. The chain couples TRBV30 to TRBJ2-3, with 7 bases fitting TRBD2. V shed 5 bases, J shed 1 base, and the junction held 9 bases outside the gene matches. In germline, CDR1 is GTSNPN, CDR2 SVGIG (reference sequence). The CDR3 length is 15 residues.

The chain is built from TRBV28 and TRBJ2-3, with 9 nucleotides matching TRBD1. V shed 3 bases and J 1 base; nucleotides not matched to a gene: 5. The CDR3 contains 16 residues. Germline loops: CDR1 MDHEN, CDR2 SYDVKM. As DNA, the CDR3 is TGTGCCAGCAGTTTCCCGACAGGGGGGGGCACAGATACGCAGTATTTT. Translated, it gives CASSFPTGGGTDTQYF. Based on the CDR3 plus reference TRBV28 and TRBJ2-3, the full variable domain is DVKVTQSSRYLVKRTGEKVFLECVQDMDHENMFWYRQDPGLGLRLIYFSYDVKMKEKGDIPEGYSVSREKKERFSLILESASTNQTSMYLCASSFPTGGGTDTQYFGPGTRLTVL.

V gene TRBV29-1 combines with J gene TRBJ2-4, with 7 nucleotides matching TRBD1. V shed 6 bases, J shed 7 bases, and the junction held 12 bases outside the gene matches. Germline CDR1 is SQVTM and CDR2 is ANQGSEA. The CDR3 contains 14 residues. CDR3 nucleotides: TGCAGCGTCCACGTGACAGGGACGACGAACATTCAGTACTTC. Translation: CSVHVTGTTNIQYF.

This clone has only a few counts. This rearrangement joins TRBV6-5 to TRBJ2-7; 7 bases are a match to TRBD2. The CDR3 is 15 residues long. Germline loops: CDR1 MNHEY, CDR2 SVGAGI. J gave up 2 bases and V 7 bases, and 11 bases lay outside the gene matches. The CDR3 protein is CASKFQGGNPYEQYF. In DNA form, the CDR3 reads TGTGCCAGCAAGTTTCAGGGAGGGAACCCCTACGAGCAGTACTTC.

This clone was detected only once. V is TRBV4-1 and J is TRBJ2-7; TRBD2 matches 7 bases. Germline V gene data show CDR1 as MGHRA and CDR2 as YSYEKL. The trim removed 5 bases at V and 2 bases at J, leaving 9 bases unmatched. This CDR3 comprises 15 residues. The CDR3 DNA follows: TGCGCCAGCAGCAACAAGCACAGCGGGGCCTACGAGCAGTACTTC. Encoded protein: CASSNKHSGAYEQYF.

The rearrangement uses TRBV7-9 and TRBJ1-4, with TRBD1 identical over 9 bases. This CDR3 region has 15 residues. Germline V gene lookup returns CDR1 SEHNR and CDR2 FQNEAQ (reference sequence). The junction had 8 bases not matched to a gene; V was cut back by 5 bases and J by 7 bases. The CDR3 region is CASSNPGTGSEKLFF. CDR3 bases: TGTGCCAGCAGCAACCCCGGGACAGGGAGTGAAAAACTGTTTTTT.

The chain links TRBV7-2 to TRBJ2-3; 11 bases agree with TRBD2. The CDR3 is made up of 18 amino acids. From germline, CDR1 is SGHTA and CDR2 FQGNSA. Germline trimming cut 1 base from V and 0 bases from J; bases unmatched to any gene: 6. This chain's CDR3 is CASSLVAVAGGSTDTQYF. CDR3 coding DNA: TGTGCCAGCAGCTTAGTCGCGGTAGCGGGGGGGAGCACAGATACGCAGTATTTT.

This clone appeared a single time. This rearrangement joins TRBV18 to TRBJ1-5; D uncertain. CDR1 and CDR2 (germline): KGHSH, LQKENI. This CDR3 is built from 13 residues. Trimming removed 3 bases from V and 1 base from J, with 4 bases in between. The CDR3 protein is CASSPYSNQPQHF. The CDR3 DNA follows: TGTGCCAGCTCACCCTACAGCAATCAGCCCCAGCATTTT.

About this clone itself: Within the sample, other DNA sequences also encode this same CDR3. This chain joins TRBV7-9 and TRBJ2-7; TRBD1 aligns across 9 bases. This CDR3 region has 13 residues. Germline V lookup: CDR1 SEHNR, CDR2 FQNEAQ (reference sequence). V lost 3 bases, J lost 3 bases, and 0 bases stayed unmatched. Written as DNA, the CDR3 is TGTGCCAGCAGCTTGACAGGGGGCTACGAGCAGTACTTC. Its translation is CASSLTGGYEQYF.

V usage is TRBV7-9 and J usage is TRBJ2-7, with 7 nucleotides matching TRBD1. The CDR3 length is 15 residues. Germline CDR1 is SEHNR and CDR2 is FQNEAQ (reference sequence). Losses at the gene ends were 1 base for V and 4 bases for J; bases not matched to a gene: 7. CDR3 DNA sequence: TGTGCCAGCAGCTTAGGCAACAGGGGTCGTTACGAGCAGTACTTC. It specifies CASSLGNRGRYEQYF.

V is TRBV28 and J is TRBJ2-6; 8 nucleotides match TRBD1. Germline V gene sequence: CDR1 MDHEN, CDR2 SYDVKM. CDR3 length: 16 amino acids. Trimming cost V 6 bases and J 3 bases; bases outside gene matches: 7. The CDR3 is CASRDRVLSGANVLTF. The CDR3 nucleotides read TGTGCCAGCAGGGACAGGGTTCTCAGTGGGGCCAACGTCCTGACTTTC.

V and J are TRBV7-2 and TRBJ1-6; D uncertain. This CDR3 has 15 residues. V lost 1 base to trimming and J lost 6 bases, with 10 bases between them. In germline, CDR1 is SGHTA, CDR2 FQGNSA. As DNA, the CDR3 is TGTGCCAGCAGCTTAGGTAACAGTGTTAATTCACCCCTCCACTTT. Translated: CASSLGNSVNSPLHF.